This T cell receptor (beta chain) was recovered during a study of T cell responses to AZD1222 COVID-19 vaccine. Regarding the study as a whole: Spike was spanned by vaccine-associated CD4 TCRs, which were dominant at 160-218 and 743-854. Recipients of AZD1222 seropositive at baseline numbered only 6 or 7.

Comments on this clone: Its specificity is not known. At one end the junction does not follow the germline gene, possibly because of a read error.

Germline-derived CDR1 and CDR2 are MNHEY and SVGEGT. The CDR3 runs 11 residues. The assay was immunoSEQ multiplex PCR, and TCRdb's table has in-frame clones only and misses some. The sample records some 130,000 clones, approximately 90% being singletons. This chain uses TRBV6-2 or TRBV6-3 with TRBJ2-3; no clear D gene. This receptor was taken from an adult in good health. The sequencing used peripheral blood, collected on day 0 of AZD1222 vaccination. The CDR3 DNA reads TGTGCCAGCAGCTACTTAGATACGCAGTATTTT. This gives the protein CASSYLDTQYF.